Below are 26 T cell receptor beta chains sequenced from a single sample in a study of blood T cell repertoires in COVID-19. Profiled with immunoSEQ multiplex PCR; TCRdb holds only in-frame clones, not every one. The top ten clones hold roughly a tenth of a sample with 150,000 to 200,000 clones, around four fifths of them seen once. The sequencing sample was made of peripheral blood. All receptors derive from a human donor in a cohort sampled during active COVID-19.

This chain uses TRBV30 with TRBJ1-5, with TRBD1 matching over 8 bases. V shed 0 bases, J shed 4 bases, and the junction held 11 bases outside the gene matches. The germline CDR1 and CDR2 sequences are GTSNPN and SVGIG (reference sequence). CDR3 length: 17 amino acids. CDR3 coding DNA: TGTGCCTGGAGTGTAAGGGTGTCGACAGGGGAAAATCAGCCCCAGCATTTT. It specifies CAWSVRVSTGENQPQHF. The whole variable domain, remainder taken from reference TRBV30 and TRBJ1-5, is SQTIHQWPATLVQPVGSPLSLECTVEGTSNPNLYWYRQAAGRGLQLLFYSVGIGQISSEVPQNLSASRPQDRQFILSSKKLLLSDSGFYLCAWSVRVSTGENQPQHFGDGTRLSIL.

This clone came up many times. This chain joins TRBV12-3 or TRBV12-4 and TRBJ2-1; possibly TRBD1 for D (6 bases). This CDR3 is built from 13 residues. The V and J ends lost 5 bases and 10 bases respectively, with 15 bases between them. The CDR3 nucleotides read TGTGCCAGCAGTCCTCCAGGGGCCGGGGAGCAGTTCTTC. The encoded protein is CASSPPGAGEQFF.

The gene calls are TRBV7-9 and TRBJ1-2; D may be TRBD1 (6 bases). The V end was cut by 5 bases, the J end by 8 bases, with 21 bases between. CDR1 and CDR2 from the germline V gene are SEHNR and FQNEAQ (reference sequence). The CDR3 totals 15 residues. The CDR3 sequence is CASSPRTEDPRGYTF. The CDR3, as DNA: TGTGCCAGCAGCCCCAGGACAGAAGACCCCAGGGGCTACACCTTC.

This clone was observed a few times. This chain uses TRBV5-1 with TRBJ2-3, with TRBD2 matching 7 bases. With 6 bases clipped from V and 3 bases from J, the junction kept 7 bases outside the gene matches. CDR1 and CDR2 (germline): SGHRS, YFSETQ. The CDR3 consists of 14 residues. The CDR3 DNA follows: TGCGCCAGCACCCCGAGGGAGGGTACAGATACGCAGTATTTT. Amino acids: CASTPREGTDTQYF.

V gene TRBV6-5 combines with J gene TRBJ1-2; a possible D gene is TRBD1 (6 bases). Germline V CDR1 and CDR2: MNHEY, SVGAGI. V gave up 4 bases and J gave up 6 bases, with 15 bases separating them. The CDR3 covers 14 residues. The CDR3 DNA reads TGTGCCAGCAGTTCCCCATCGGACAGAAATGGCTACACCTTC. Translation gives CASSSPSDRNGYTF.

The gene calls are TRBV7-2 and TRBJ2-1; a weak D match, TRBD2 (5 bases). V lost 5 bases to trimming and J lost 7 bases, with 12 bases between them. CDR3 length: 13 residues. Germline lookup yields CDR1 SGHTA and CDR2 FQGNSA. In DNA form, the CDR3 reads TGTGCCAGCAGCCGTAGAGGGCCGAATGAGCAGTTCTTC. It translates to CASSRRGPNEQFF.

The rearrangement links TRBV6-5 to TRBJ1-5, with D possibly TRBD1 on 6 matching bases. CDR1 and CDR2 from the germline V gene are MNHEY and SVGAGI. The CDR3 sequence is 14 residues long. V lost 7 bases, J lost 3 bases, and 13 bases lay in between. CDR3 amino acids: CASKRGSINQPQHF. The CDR3 nucleotides are TGTGCCAGCAAGAGGGGGAGCATCAATCAGCCCCAGCATTTT.

The chain recombines TRBV4-3 with TRBJ1-1; D might be TRBD1 (5 bases). The germline V and J ends were trimmed by 0 bases and 7 bases, with 12 bases remaining between them. Per germline, CDR1 LGHNA and CDR2 YSLEER. The CDR3 totals 14 residues. CDR3 coding DNA: TGCGCCAGCAGCCAAGATCAAGGGGCAGATGAAGCTTTCTTT. It specifies CASSQDQGADEAFF.

This chain links TRBV7-9 with TRBJ2-1; maybe TRBD1 (8 bases). CDR3 length: 12 amino acids. Germline CDR1 SEHNR, CDR2 FQNEAQ (reference sequence). V was clipped by 8 bases and J by 9 bases, with 14 bases between them. The CDR3: CASDRGGGEQFF. In DNA, the CDR3 is TGTGCCAGCGACAGGGGCGGGGGTGAGCAGTTCTTC.

This clone has only a few counts. V is TRBV27 and J is TRBJ2-7, with D possibly being TRBD2 (5 bases). V lost 4 bases, J lost 3 bases, and 16 bases lay in between. Germline CDR1 MNHEY, CDR2 SMNVEV (reference sequence). The CDR3 sequence is 15 residues long. Here the CDR3 DNA reads TGTGCCAGCAGTTCGTACCCGGGAACGTTCTACGAGCAGTACTTC. Translation gives CASSSYPGTFYEQYF.

The chain joins TRBV5-1 to TRBJ2-5, with 14 bases identical to TRBD2. CDR1 is SGHRS and CDR2 is YFSETQ in the germline V gene. V was pared by 5 bases and J by 1 base, with 4 bases of the junction left unmatched. The CDR3 contains 16 residues. The CDR3 DNA follows: TGCGCCAGCAGTACCGGGACTAGCGGGGGCCAAGAGACCCAGTACTTC. Protein sequence: CASSTGTSGGQETQYF.

The chain is built from TRBV12-3 or TRBV12-4 and TRBJ2-4; TRBD2 is a possible D gene (6 bases). The CDR3 runs 13 residues. V shed 5 bases and J shed 6 bases, with 11 bases lying between them. The CDR3 region is CASSGMGGNIQYF. The CDR3 DNA reads TGTGCCAGCAGTGGGATGGGGGGAAACATTCAGTACTTC.

V usage is TRBV9 and J usage is TRBJ2-1, with no clear D. V shed 3 bases and J shed 7 bases, with 8 bases lying between them. The CDR3 covers 12 residues. Germline V gene data show CDR1 as SGDLS and CDR2 as YYNGEE. The CDR3 reads CASSDRANEQFF. The DNA of the CDR3 is TGTGCCAGCAGCGATAGAGCTAATGAGCAGTTCTTC.

The chain employs TRBV30 and TRBJ2-1; 8 nucleotides line up with TRBD2. V lost 1 base to trimming and J lost 8 bases; unmatched junction nucleotides: 10. From germline, CDR1 is GTSNPN and CDR2 SVGIG (reference sequence). This CDR3 comprises 15 residues. The CDR3 sequence is CAWSGTSGRTHEQFF. CDR3 nucleotide sequence: TGTGCCTGGAGTGGGACAAGCGGGAGAACCCATGAGCAGTTCTTC.

CDR3 DNA: TGCGCCAGCAGCCCGGACAGTCGGAACACTGAAGCTTTCTTT. Translating it yields CASSPDSRNTEAFF. This chain uses TRBV4-1 with TRBJ1-1; D might be TRBD1 (6 bases). Germline assignment: CDR1 MGHRA and CDR2 YSYEKL. CDR3 length: 14 amino acids. Deletions cut 4 bases from V and 1 base from J, with 10 bases between.

The genes are TRBV5-1 and TRBJ1-4; TRBD1 is a possible D gene (5 bases). The CDR3 covers 14 residues. V lost 2 bases to trimming and J lost 8 bases, with 13 bases between them. Germline V gene data show CDR1 as SGHRS and CDR2 as YFSETQ. The CDR3 bases are TGCGCCAGCAGCTTCGGGAGGGGATTCGAAAAACTGTTTTTT. Amino acid sequence: CASSFGRGFEKLFF.

The rearrangement uses TRBV4-3 and TRBJ2-5; 9 bases fit TRBD2. Trimming took 6 bases from V and 4 from J; bases not matched to a gene: 9. The CDR3 contains 15 residues. Germline CDR1 reads LGHNA; CDR2 reads YSLEER. In DNA, the CDR3 is TGCGCCAGCAGTCTGACTAGCGGTACGCGAGAGACCCAGTACTTC. Protein product: CASSLTSGTRETQYF.

The gene calls are TRBV9 and TRBJ2-3; 8 bases are a match to TRBD2. CDR1 and CDR2 (germline): SGDLS, YYNGEE. The CDR3 contains 15 residues. J gave up 2 bases and V 3 bases, and 5 bases lay outside the gene matches. CDR3 DNA: TGTGCCAGCAGCGCAGCGGGGGAGCACACAGATACGCAGTATTTT. Translating gives CASSAAGEHTDTQYF.

The chain has TRBV7-9 and TRBJ2-7; no firm D call. Per germline, CDR1 SEHNR and CDR2 FQNEAQ (reference sequence). Trimming took 5 bases from V and 4 from J, leaving 9 bases between them. The CDR3 consists of 12 residues. CDR3 DNA: TGTGCCAGCAGCGAGGCCCGGTACGAGCAGTACTTC. Protein sequence: CASSEARYEQYF. Full variable domain (missing parts from reference TRBV7-9 and TRBJ2-7): DTGVSQNPRHKITKRGQNVTFRCDPISEHNRLYWYRQTLGQGPEFLTYFQNEAQLEKSRLLSDRFSAERPKGSFSTLEIQRTEQGDSAMYLCASSEARYEQYFGPGTRLTVT.

The chain recombines TRBV18 with TRBJ1-1; possible D gene TRBD1, 6 bases. The CDR3 sequence is 14 residues long. Germline V CDR1 and CDR2: KGHSH, LQKENI. V dropped 3 bases and J dropped 1 base, with 9 bases sitting between them. CDR3 in amino acids: CASSPDRPNTEAFF. CDR3 DNA: TGTGCCAGCTCACCGGACAGACCGAACACTGAAGCTTTCTTT. Based on the CDR3 plus reference TRBV18 and TRBJ1-1, the full variable domain is NAGVMQNPRHLVRRRGQEARLRCSPMKGHSHVYWYRQLPEEGLKFMVYLQKENIIDESGMPKERFSAEFPKEGPSILRIQQVVRGDSAAYFCASSPDRPNTEAFFGQGTRLTVV.

CDR3 in DNA: TGTGCCAGTAGTATCCAGGAAAACTATGGCTACACCTTC. It encodes CASSIQENYGYTF. The chain recombines TRBV19 with TRBJ1-2, with unresolved D. The CDR3 contains 13 residues. V was shortened by 3 bases and J by 2 bases, with 7 bases between the two germline ends. The germline V gene has CDR1 LNHDA and CDR2 SQIVND (reference sequence).

This chain uses TRBV29-1 with TRBJ2-7; tentative D call: TRBD1 (5 bases). The CDR3 has 12 residues. Germline-derived CDR1 and CDR2 are SQVTM and ANQGSEA. Trimming took 1 base from V and 3 from J, leaving 7 bases between them. The CDR3 nucleotides read TGCAGCGTTGAAGGACAGAGCTACGAGCAGTACTTC. Translation gives CSVEGQSYEQYF.

The genes are TRBV5-1 and TRBJ2-7; 11 bases fit TRBD1. Germline V CDR1 and CDR2: SGHRS, YFSETQ. The CDR3 covers 14 residues. V trimming: 4 bases; J trimming: 5 bases; junction bases outside the gene matches: 5. The CDR3 here is CASSARTGGDEQYF. The CDR3 DNA follows: TGCGCCAGCAGCGCCCGGACAGGGGGCGACGAGCAGTACTTC.

The gene calls are TRBV7-2 and TRBJ2-1; 9 nucleotides agree with TRBD2. The CDR3 sequence is 15 residues long. Unmatched junction bases numbered 10, after V lost 1 base and J lost 12 bases. Germline V gene data show CDR1 as SGHTA and CDR2 as FQGNSA. In nucleotides, the CDR3 is TGTGCCAGCAGCTTAGTTACTAGCGGGTATGGATCGCAGTTCTTC. The encoded protein is CASSLVTSGYGSQFF.

This chain links TRBV7-2 with TRBJ2-7; perhaps TRBD2 as D (6 bases). The V gene's germline CDR1 is SGHTA and CDR2 FQGNSA. V lost 1 base to trimming and J lost 1 base, with 14 bases between them. The CDR3 totals 16 residues. CDR3 coding DNA: TGTGCCAGCAGCTTAGGTCCAGCGGGCCGTTCCTACGAGCAGTACTTC. Protein product: CASSLGPAGRSYEQYF.

The chain couples TRBV29-1 to TRBJ2-7, with 8 bases identical to TRBD1. Germline CDR1 SQVTM, CDR2 ANQGSEA. With 5 bases clipped from V and 2 bases from J, the junction kept 5 bases outside the gene matches. The CDR3 sequence is 13 residues long. The CDR3 loop is CSVPPGQAYEQYF. CDR3 nucleotides: TGCAGCGTTCCCCCGGGACAGGCCTACGAGCAGTACTTC.